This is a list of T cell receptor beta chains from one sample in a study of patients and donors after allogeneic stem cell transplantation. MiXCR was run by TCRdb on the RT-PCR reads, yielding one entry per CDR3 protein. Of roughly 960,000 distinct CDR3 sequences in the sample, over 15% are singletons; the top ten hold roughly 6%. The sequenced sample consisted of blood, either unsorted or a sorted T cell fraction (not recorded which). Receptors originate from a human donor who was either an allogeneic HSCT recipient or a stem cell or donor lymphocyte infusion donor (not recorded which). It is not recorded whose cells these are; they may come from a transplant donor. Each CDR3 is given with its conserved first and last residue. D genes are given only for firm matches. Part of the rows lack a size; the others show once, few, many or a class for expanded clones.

cdr3_nt: TGCGCCAGCAGCTTGGATGCCGGGACAGGGTTTGACTATGGCTACACCTTC
cdr3_aa: CASSLDAGTGFDYGYTF
d_call: TRBD1
j_call: TRBJ1-2
clone_size: many
v_call: TRBV5-1

cdr3_nt: TGTGCCGGGCGGGGGTTCAATGAGCAGTTCTTC
cdr3_aa: CAGRGFNEQFF
d_call: TRBD2
j_call: TRBJ2-1
clone_size: -
v_call: TRBV7-9

cdr3_nt: TGTGCCAGCAGTAGGGGAAGACAGATGAACTATGGCTACACCTTC
cdr3_aa: CASSRGRQMNYGYTF
d_call: -
j_call: TRBJ1-2
clone_size: -
v_call: TRBV6-1

cdr3_nt: TGTGCCAGCAGTGAGGGGGGAACGATCTACAATGAGCAGTTCTTC
cdr3_aa: CASSEGGTIYNEQFF
d_call: -
j_call: TRBJ2-1
clone_size: -
v_call: TRBV3-1

cdr3_nt: TGCAGTGCTGGGGGTCCAGAGACCCAGTACTTC
cdr3_aa: CSAGGPETQYF
d_call: -
j_call: TRBJ2-5
clone_size: -
v_call: TRBV20-1

cdr3_nt: TGTGCCAGCAGTTATATGGCGGGAGCGAAAGAGCAGTACTTC
cdr3_aa: CASSYMAGAKEQYF
d_call: TRBD2
j_call: TRBJ2-7
clone_size: many
v_call: TRBV6-5

cdr3_nt: TGTGCCAGCAGCTTGTTTCTTGGCTACACCTTC
cdr3_aa: CASSLFLGYTF
d_call: -
j_call: TRBJ1-2
clone_size: -
v_call: TRBV5-6

cdr3_nt: TGCAGTGCAGCACAGGGTTGGACTGAAGCTTTCTTT
cdr3_aa: CSAAQGWTEAFF
d_call: -
j_call: TRBJ1-1
clone_size: -
v_call: TRBV20-1

cdr3_nt: TGTGCCAGCAGTGACATGGGGGCAGGGAAGGACTATGGCTACACCTTC
cdr3_aa: CASSDMGAGKDYGYTF
d_call: -
j_call: TRBJ1-2
clone_size: -
v_call: TRBV2

cdr3_nt: TGTGCCAGCAGAAACAGGGTAGGCACTGAAGCTTTCTTT
cdr3_aa: CASRNRVGTEAFF
d_call: -
j_call: TRBJ1-1
clone_size: -
v_call: TRBV7-9

cdr3_nt: TGCGCCAGCAGCCAGCGTCACCCCGCTAGCACAGATACGCAGTATTTT
cdr3_aa: CASSQRHPASTDTQYF
d_call: -
j_call: TRBJ2-3
clone_size: few
v_call: TRBV4-1

cdr3_nt: TGTGCCAGCAGTACCACGGCGGGAGTGGAGACCCAGTACTTC
cdr3_aa: CASSTTAGVETQYF
d_call: TRBD2
j_call: TRBJ2-5
clone_size: -
v_call: TRBV6-1

cdr3_nt: TGTGCCAGCACCCTAGGGGGCAGCGCAGATACGCAGTATTTT
cdr3_aa: CASTLGGSADTQYF
d_call: TRBD1
j_call: TRBJ2-3
clone_size: many
v_call: TRBV9

cdr3_nt: TGCTGTGCTAGAGGAGTCAGGTTCGCTGAAGCTTTCTTT
cdr3_aa: CCARGVRFAEAFF
d_call: -
j_call: TRBJ1-1
clone_size: -
v_call: TRBV20-1

cdr3_nt: TGTGCCAGCAGCTCCCTAACAGGGGCTGACGAGCAGTACTTC
cdr3_aa: CASSSLTGADEQYF
d_call: TRBD1
j_call: TRBJ2-7
clone_size: -
v_call: TRBV7-2

cdr3_nt: TGTGCCAGTTGGCTGGGGGACAGGGATGGCGGCTACACCTTC
cdr3_aa: CASWLGDRDGGYTF
d_call: TRBD1
j_call: TRBJ1-2
clone_size: -
v_call: TRBV12-3/TRBV12-4

cdr3_nt: TGCGCCAGCCGTACGAGGACTGAAGCTTTCTTT
cdr3_aa: CASRTRTEAFF
d_call: -
j_call: TRBJ1-1
clone_size: -
v_call: TRBV5-1

cdr3_nt: TGCGCCAGCAGCCAAGATTCCGGCAGTCAGAGCACAGATACGCAGTATTTT
cdr3_aa: CASSQDSGSQSTDTQYF
d_call: -
j_call: TRBJ2-3
clone_size: few
v_call: TRBV4-1

cdr3_nt: TGTGCCAGCAGTTCGCGCCGCGGGAGCTCCTACAATGAGCAGTTCTTC
cdr3_aa: CASSSRRGSSYNEQFF
d_call: TRBD2
j_call: TRBJ2-1
clone_size: many
v_call: TRBV12-3/TRBV12-4

cdr3_nt: TGTGCCAGCAGTTACCCCCCGAATTTGGAGCGGAGCTCCTACAATGAGCAGTTCTTC
cdr3_aa: CASSYPPNLERSSYNEQFF
d_call: -
j_call: TRBJ2-1
clone_size: -
v_call: TRBV6-2/TRBV6-3

cdr3_nt: TGTGCCAGCAGCAGCCGGGACAGGGGCCTTGGGGGCTACACCTTC
cdr3_aa: CASSSRDRGLGGYTF
d_call: TRBD1
j_call: TRBJ1-2
clone_size: few
v_call: TRBV9

cdr3_nt: TGCAGTGTCCAATCCGGGACTAGGGGGCCAGATACGCAGTATTTT
cdr3_aa: CSVQSGTRGPDTQYF
d_call: -
j_call: TRBJ2-3
clone_size: few
v_call: TRBV20-1

cdr3_nt: TGTGCCAGCGGGTCATGGGGGGACAATGAGCAGTTCTTC
cdr3_aa: CASGSWGDNEQFF
d_call: -
j_call: TRBJ2-1
clone_size: -
v_call: TRBV27

cdr3_nt: TGTGCCAGCAGCATAAACCCTACAGAGGTCTATGGCTACACCTTC
cdr3_aa: CASSINPTEVYGYTF
d_call: -
j_call: TRBJ1-2
clone_size: -
v_call: TRBV3-1

cdr3_nt: TGCAGTGCCGCCGGTGGGGGACTAAATGAAAAACTGTTTTTT
cdr3_aa: CSAAGGGLNEKLFF
d_call: -
j_call: TRBJ1-4
clone_size: few
v_call: TRBV20-1

cdr3_nt: TGTGCCAGCTCCATCCATCAGGGAGGCTACACCTTC
cdr3_aa: CASSIHQGGYTF
d_call: -
j_call: TRBJ1-2
clone_size: -
v_call: TRBV12-3/TRBV12-4

cdr3_nt: TGCAGTGCTAGAGAGGGGGGAAAGCGGGAAAAACTGTTTTTT
cdr3_aa: CSAREGGKREKLFF
d_call: -
j_call: TRBJ1-4
clone_size: -
v_call: TRBV20-1

cdr3_nt: TGTGCCTGCGGGCTGAGGAACACTGAAGCTTTCTTT
cdr3_aa: CACGLRNTEAFF
d_call: -
j_call: TRBJ1-1
clone_size: -
v_call: TRBV30

cdr3_nt: TGCAGCGTTGAAGACGGCAGGGCGGGCTACGAGCAGTACTTC
cdr3_aa: CSVEDGRAGYEQYF
d_call: -
j_call: TRBJ2-7
clone_size: -
v_call: TRBV29-1

cdr3_nt: TGTGCCAGCAGTTCAGGGCGGGCCGACATTCAGTACTTC
cdr3_aa: CASSSGRADIQYF
d_call: -
j_call: TRBJ2-4
clone_size: few
v_call: TRBV12-3/TRBV12-4

cdr3_nt: TGTGCCAGCAGCCTCGGGACAGGGTCCCTTCAAGATACGCAGTATTTT
cdr3_aa: CASSLGTGSLQDTQYF
d_call: TRBD1
j_call: TRBJ2-3
clone_size: -
v_call: TRBV6-1

cdr3_nt: TGTGCCAGCAGCTCGAGATCAATCCCCGAGCAGTACTTC
cdr3_aa: CASSSRSIPEQYF
d_call: -
j_call: TRBJ2-7
clone_size: -
v_call: TRBV12-3/TRBV12-4

cdr3_nt: TGTGCCACCAGCGGACAGGGATCAGCCACAGATACGCAGTATTTT
cdr3_aa: CATSGQGSATDTQYF
d_call: TRBD1
j_call: TRBJ2-3
clone_size: -
v_call: TRBV24-1

cdr3_nt: TGCGCCAGCAGCCAGACGGAGGGGGCAGCTTTCTTT
cdr3_aa: CASSQTEGAAFF
d_call: TRBD1
j_call: TRBJ1-1
clone_size: few
v_call: TRBV4-1

cdr3_nt: TGTGCCAGCAGTCCACGACAGGGTTCGACTCTAAGCTCCTACGAGCAGTACTTC
cdr3_aa: CASSPRQGSTLSSYEQYF
d_call: TRBD1
j_call: TRBJ2-7
clone_size: few
v_call: TRBV12-3/TRBV12-4

cdr3_nt: TGTGCCAGCAGTCGACAGACCAGGGAAGCTTTCTTT
cdr3_aa: CASSRQTREAFF
d_call: -
j_call: TRBJ1-1
clone_size: few
v_call: TRBV12-3/TRBV12-4

cdr3_nt: TGTGCCAGCAGCCCAGGAGAGGCTTCACCCCTCCACTTT
cdr3_aa: CASSPGEASPLHF
d_call: -
j_call: TRBJ1-6
clone_size: few
v_call: TRBV9

cdr3_nt: TGTGCCAGCAGCTCCCGGGACTCTAACAATGAGCAGTTCTTC
cdr3_aa: CASSSRDSNNEQFF
d_call: -
j_call: TRBJ2-1
clone_size: few
v_call: TRBV7-3

cdr3_nt: TGTGCCACCAGTGACCCGGGACAGGGGAATGGGTATGGCTACACCTTC
cdr3_aa: CATSDPGQGNGYGYTF
d_call: TRBD1
j_call: TRBJ1-2
clone_size: -
v_call: TRBV24-1